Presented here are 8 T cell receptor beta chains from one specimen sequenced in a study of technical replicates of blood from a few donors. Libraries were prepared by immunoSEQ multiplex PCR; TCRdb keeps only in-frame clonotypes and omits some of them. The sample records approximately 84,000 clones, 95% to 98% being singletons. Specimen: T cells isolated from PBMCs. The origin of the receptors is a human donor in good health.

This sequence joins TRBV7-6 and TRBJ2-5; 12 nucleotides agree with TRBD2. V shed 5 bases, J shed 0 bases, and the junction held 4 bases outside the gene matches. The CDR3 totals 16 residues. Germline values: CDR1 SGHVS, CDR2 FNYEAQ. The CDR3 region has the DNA TGTGCCAGCAGCCTAAGACTAGCGGGGGACCAAGAGACCCAGTACTTC. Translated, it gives CASSLRLAGDQETQYF.

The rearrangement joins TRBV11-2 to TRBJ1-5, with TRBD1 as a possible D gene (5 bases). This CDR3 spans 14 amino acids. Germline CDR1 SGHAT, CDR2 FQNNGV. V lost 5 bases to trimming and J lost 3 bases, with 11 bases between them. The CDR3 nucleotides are TGTGCCAGCAGCAACGACAGAATCAATCAGCCCCAGCATTTT. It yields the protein CASSNDRINQPQHF.

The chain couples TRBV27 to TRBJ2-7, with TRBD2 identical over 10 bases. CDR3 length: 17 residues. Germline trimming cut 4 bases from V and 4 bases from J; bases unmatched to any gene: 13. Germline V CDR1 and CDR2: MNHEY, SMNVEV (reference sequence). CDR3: CASSSSGRAGVVYEQYF. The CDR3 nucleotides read TGTGCCAGCAGTTCTAGCGGGAGAGCGGGAGTCGTGTACGAGCAGTACTTC.

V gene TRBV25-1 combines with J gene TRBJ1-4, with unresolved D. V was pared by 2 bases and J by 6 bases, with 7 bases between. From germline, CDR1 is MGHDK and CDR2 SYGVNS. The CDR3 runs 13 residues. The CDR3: CASSEKRDEKLFF. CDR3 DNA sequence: TGTGCCAGCAGTGAAAAGAGAGATGAAAAACTGTTTTTT.

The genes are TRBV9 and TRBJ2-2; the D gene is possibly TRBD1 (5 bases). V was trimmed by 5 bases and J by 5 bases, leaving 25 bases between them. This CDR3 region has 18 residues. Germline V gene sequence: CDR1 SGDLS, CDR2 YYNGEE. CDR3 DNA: TGTGCCAGCAGTGCTCGTTTGGGGCCCACCCACATAACCGGGGAGCTGTTTTTT. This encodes CASSARLGPTHITGELFF.

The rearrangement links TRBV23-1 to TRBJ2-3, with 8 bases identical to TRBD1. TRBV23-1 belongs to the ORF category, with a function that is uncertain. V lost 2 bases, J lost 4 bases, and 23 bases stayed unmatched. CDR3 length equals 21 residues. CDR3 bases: TGCGCCAGCAGTCAAGTTTCACGGGGCCCGACAGGGGTGATGGTCTCAGATACGCAGTATTTT. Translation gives CASSQVSRGPTGVMVSDTQYF.

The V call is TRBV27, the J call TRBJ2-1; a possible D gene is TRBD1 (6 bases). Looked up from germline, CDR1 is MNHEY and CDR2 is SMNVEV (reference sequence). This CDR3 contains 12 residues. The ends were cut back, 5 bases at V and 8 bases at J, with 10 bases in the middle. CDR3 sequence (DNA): TGTGCCAGCAGTCTACAGGGACATGAGCAGTTCTTC. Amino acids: CASSLQGHEQFF.

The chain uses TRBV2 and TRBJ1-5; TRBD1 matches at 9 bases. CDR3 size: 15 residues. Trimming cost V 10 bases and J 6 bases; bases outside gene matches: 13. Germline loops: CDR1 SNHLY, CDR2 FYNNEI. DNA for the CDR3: TGTGCCATCCGGGACAGGGCCTGGGCGGGTCAGCCCCAGCATTTT. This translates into CAIRDRAWAGQPQHF.